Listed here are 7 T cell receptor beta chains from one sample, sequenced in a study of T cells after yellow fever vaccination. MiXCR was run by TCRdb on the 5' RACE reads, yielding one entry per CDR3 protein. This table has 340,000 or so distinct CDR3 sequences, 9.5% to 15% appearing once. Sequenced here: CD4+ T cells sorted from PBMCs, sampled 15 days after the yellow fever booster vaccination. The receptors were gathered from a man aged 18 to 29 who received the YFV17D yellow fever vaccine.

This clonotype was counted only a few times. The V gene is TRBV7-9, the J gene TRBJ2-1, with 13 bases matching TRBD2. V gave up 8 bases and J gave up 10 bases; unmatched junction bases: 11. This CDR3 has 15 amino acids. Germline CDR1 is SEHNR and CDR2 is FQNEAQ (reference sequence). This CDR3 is CASVRLAGGPTEQFF. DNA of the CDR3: TGTGCCAGCGTCAGACTAGCGGGGGGCCCCACGGAGCAGTTCTTC.

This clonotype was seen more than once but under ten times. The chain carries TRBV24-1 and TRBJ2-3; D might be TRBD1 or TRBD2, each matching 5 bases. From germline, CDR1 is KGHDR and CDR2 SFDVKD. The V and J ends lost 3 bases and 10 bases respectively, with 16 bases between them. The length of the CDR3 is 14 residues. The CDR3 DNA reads TGTGCCACCAGTGATCGCGACACGTTGGGGGCGCAGTATTTT. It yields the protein CATSDRDTLGAQYF.

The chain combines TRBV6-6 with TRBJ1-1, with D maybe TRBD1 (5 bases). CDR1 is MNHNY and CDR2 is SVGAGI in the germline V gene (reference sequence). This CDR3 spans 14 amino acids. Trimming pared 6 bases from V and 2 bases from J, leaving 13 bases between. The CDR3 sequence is CASRAGQKNTEAFF. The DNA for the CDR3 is TGTGCCAGCAGGGCGGGGCAGAAAAACACTGAAGCTTTCTTT.

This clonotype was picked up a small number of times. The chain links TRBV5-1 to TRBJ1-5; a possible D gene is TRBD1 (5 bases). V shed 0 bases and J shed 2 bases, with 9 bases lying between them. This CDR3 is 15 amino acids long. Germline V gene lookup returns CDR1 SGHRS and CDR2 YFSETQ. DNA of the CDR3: TGCGCCAGCAGCTTGGGGGGGTCAGGCAATCAGCCCCAGCATTTT. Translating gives CASSLGGSGNQPQHF.

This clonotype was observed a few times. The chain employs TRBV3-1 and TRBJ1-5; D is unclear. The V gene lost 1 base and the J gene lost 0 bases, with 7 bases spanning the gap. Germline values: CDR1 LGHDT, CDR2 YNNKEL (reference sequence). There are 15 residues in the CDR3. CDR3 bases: TGTGCCAGCAGCCAAGGGGCGGTTAGCAATCAGCCCCAGCATTTT. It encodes CASSQGAVSNQPQHF.

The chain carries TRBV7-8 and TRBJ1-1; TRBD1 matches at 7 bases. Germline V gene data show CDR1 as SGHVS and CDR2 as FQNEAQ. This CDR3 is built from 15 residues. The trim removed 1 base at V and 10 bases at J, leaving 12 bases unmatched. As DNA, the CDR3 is TGTGCCAGCAGCTTAGGCCGGCCTCAGGGGGATCGAGCTTTCTTT. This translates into CASSLGRPQGDRAFF.

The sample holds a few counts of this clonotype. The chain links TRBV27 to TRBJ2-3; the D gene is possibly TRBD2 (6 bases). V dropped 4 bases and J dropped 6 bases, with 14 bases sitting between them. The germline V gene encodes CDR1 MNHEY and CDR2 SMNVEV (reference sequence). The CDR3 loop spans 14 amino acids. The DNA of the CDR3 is TGTGCCAGCAGTTCTATGGGACTGGGGGATACGCAGTATTTT. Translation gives CASSSMGLGDTQYF.